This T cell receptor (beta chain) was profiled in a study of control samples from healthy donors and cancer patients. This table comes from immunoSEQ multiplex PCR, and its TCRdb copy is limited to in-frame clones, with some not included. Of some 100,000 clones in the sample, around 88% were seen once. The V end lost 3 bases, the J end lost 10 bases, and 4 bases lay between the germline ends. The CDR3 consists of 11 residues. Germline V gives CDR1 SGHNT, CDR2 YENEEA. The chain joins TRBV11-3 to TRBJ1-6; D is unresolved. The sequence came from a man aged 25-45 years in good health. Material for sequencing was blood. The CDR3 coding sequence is TGTGCCAGCAGCTTGGAATCACCCCTCCACTTT. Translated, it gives CASSLESPLHF.